This T cell receptor (beta chain) originates from a study of blood T cell repertoires in COVID-19. Whole-study context: The United States, Italy and Spain were the sources of the acute and convalescent COVID-19 samples. Sources were T cells, B-cell-depleted T cells, or PBMCs; the material itself was cDNA or gDNA.

CDR1 is MNHEY and CDR2 is SVGAGI in the germline V gene. V lost 2 bases and J lost 0, with 8 bases in between. This CDR3 is 15 amino acids long. Original handling: Estimates of nucleated cell counts were drawn from the amplification of reference gene primers. The repertoire was sequenced with immunoSEQ multiplex PCR; TCRdb's copy has only in-frame clones and lacks some. Clonal size and the V and J genes are those of that table, whereas D and trimming came from the DNA. The data show more than 95,000 clones, over 75% seen once. The sequence derives from a man over 45 with acute or convalescent COVID-19. Sequenced input: peripheral blood. V is TRBV6-5 and J is TRBJ2-1; TRBD1 might be the D (6 bases). In DNA form, the CDR3 reads TGTGCCAGCAGTTACCGGGACATCTCCTACAATGAGCAGTTCTTC. Translated: CASSYRDISYNEQFF.